The 23 T cell receptor beta chains reported below all come from one sample, sequenced in a study of regulatory dendritic cells for organ transplantation. Allogeneic regulatory or mature dendritic cells were co-cultured for 5 days with CFSE-labeled sorted T cells at 1:10. Generated by immunoSEQ multiplex PCR, the TCRdb table keeps only in-frame clones and is missing some. The sample includes fewer than 25,000 clones, approximately 83% seen only once; the top ten take 0.6% to 0.8%. These receptors lack a known antigen. The sequenced sample was naive CD4+ T cells from blood cultured with regulatory dendritic cells. Stated subset: CD45RA+ naive T cells. These receptors were taken from a human donor in good health.

The chain has TRBV6-5 and TRBJ2-4; D is perhaps TRBD2 (6 bases). The CDR3 extends over 15 amino acids. V lost 7 bases and J lost 0, with 13 bases in between. Germline loops: CDR1 MNHEY, CDR2 SVGAGI. The CDR3 DNA sequence: TGTGCCAGCACCCCTTCGGGACTAGCCAAAAACATTCAGTACTTC. Its protein is CASTPSGLAKNIQYF.

The V and J genes are TRBV9 and TRBJ1-6; weak D call: TRBD1 (5 bases). The CDR3 is 16 residues long. The germline V gene has CDR1 SGDLS and CDR2 YYNGEE. V was cut by 4 bases and J by 7 bases, with 18 bases left in between. The CDR3 region is CASSPAGTVRNSPLHF. CDR3 bases: TGTGCCAGCAGCCCCGCGGGGACGGTTCGAAATTCACCCCTCCACTTT.

The V gene is TRBV11-2, the J gene TRBJ2-7, with 11 nucleotides matching TRBD1. The CDR3 length is 14 residues. Germline V CDR1 and CDR2: SGHAT, FQNNGV. The V and J ends lost 3 bases and 5 bases, in that order; junction bases with no gene match: 3. Here the CDR3 reads CASSFWDRGDEQYF. CDR3 in DNA: TGTGCCAGCAGCTTCTGGGACAGGGGGGACGAGCAGTACTTC.

V usage is TRBV6-1 and J usage is TRBJ1-2; D is ambiguous. V was shortened by 2 bases and J by 7 bases, with 8 bases between the two germline ends. The CDR3 is made up of 12 amino acids. Germline-derived CDR1 and CDR2 are MNHNS and SASEGT. The CDR3 nucleotides are TGTGCCAGCAGTGAAATTCTATTTGGCTACACCTTC. Its protein is CASSEILFGYTF.

The chain combines TRBV9 with TRBJ2-2, with D perhaps TRBD2 (6 bases). Germline V gives CDR1 SGDLS, CDR2 YYNGEE. The CDR3 has 15 residues. The V end was cut by 2 bases, the J end by 1 base, with 9 bases between. CDR3: CASSVMGLNTGELFF. The DNA for the CDR3 is TGTGCCAGCAGCGTCATGGGACTGAACACCGGGGAGCTGTTTTTT.

The J gene is TRBJ2-1, the V gene TRBV7-2; D may be TRBD1 (7 bases). Trimming shortened V by 5 bases and J by 3 bases, and 14 bases separated the two germline ends. The CDR3 extends over 15 amino acids. The germline V gene has CDR1 SGHTA and CDR2 FQGNSA. The CDR3 region has the DNA TGTGCCAGCAGCCCCCAGGGGGGAGGCTACAATGAGCAGTTCTTC. This sequence encodes CASSPQGGGYNEQFF. Looking up the rest from reference TRBV7-2 and TRBJ2-1 gives the full variable domain: GAGVSQSPSNKVTEKGKDVELRCDPISGHTALYWYRQSLGQGLEFLIYFQGNSAPDKSGLPSDRFSAERTGGSVSTLTIQRTQQEDSAVYLCASSPQGGGYNEQFFGPGTRLTVL.

This chain uses TRBV6-6 with TRBJ1-5; D unclear. Germline V CDR1 and CDR2: MNHNY, SVGAGI (reference sequence). The CDR3 loop spans 14 amino acids. V gave up 2 bases and J gave up 3 bases, with 8 bases separating them. CDR3 in amino acids: CASSYPTVNQPQHF. The DNA of the CDR3 is TGTGCCAGCAGTTACCCGACGGTCAATCAGCCCCAGCATTTT.

This chain's CDR3 is CASSLERLNTEAFF. The CDR3 DNA reads as TGCGCCAGCAGCTTGGAACGGTTGAACACTGAAGCTTTCTTT. The V gene is TRBV5-1, the J gene TRBJ1-1; the D is unclear. Trimming took 0 bases from V and 0 from J, leaving 6 bases between them. This CDR3 has 14 amino acids. The germline gives CDR1 SGHRS, CDR2 YFSETQ.

The chain has TRBV7-2 and TRBJ2-7; D is undetermined. CDR1 is SGHTA and CDR2 is FQGNSA in the germline V gene. V shed 4 bases and J shed 6 bases, with 16 bases lying between them. The CDR3 sequence is 14 residues long. The CDR3 coding sequence is TGTGCCAGCAGCTGGACCAGGCCCAGTGTCGAGCAGTACTTC. This sequence encodes CASSWTRPSVEQYF.

This clone came up once. The V call is TRBV30, the J call TRBJ1-4; D gene unclear. Trimming removed 1 base from V and 11 bases from J, with 20 bases in between. The CDR3 runs 15 residues. Germline V CDR1 and CDR2: GTSNPN, SVGIG (reference sequence). CDR3 sequence: CAWSARRVGRAKLFF. CDR3 nucleotide sequence: TGTGCCTGGAGTGCGCGGAGGGTCGGCCGGGCCAAACTGTTTTTT. Full variable domain (outside the CDR3, taken from reference TRBV30 and TRBJ1-4): SQTIHQWPATLVQPVGSPLSLECTVEGTSNPNLYWYRQAAGRGLQLLFYSVGIGQISSEVPQNLSASRPQDRQFILSSKKLLLSDSGFYLCAWSARRVGRAKLFFGSGTQLSVL.

The chain recombines TRBV13 with TRBJ1-1, with TRBD1 identical over 8 bases. The germline V gene has CDR1 PRHDT and CDR2 FYEKMQ (reference sequence). The CDR3 runs to 15 residues. V gave up 5 bases and J gave up 6 bases; unmatched junction bases: 11. The CDR3: CASSPGGLREAEAFF. The CDR3 DNA is TGTGCCAGCAGCCCAGGGGGCCTTCGGGAAGCTGAAGCTTTCTTT.

This clone is a singleton in its sample. The chain is built from TRBV7-3 and TRBJ2-1, with unresolved D. This CDR3 is 15 amino acids long. Germline V gene sequence: CDR1 SGHTA, CDR2 FQGTGA. Trimming left V 5 bases short and J 6 bases short, with 17 bases between. The CDR3 DNA reads as TGTGCCAGCAGCCGGGTTGGGCCCTTCCCCAATGAGCAGTTCTTC. Translation gives CASSRVGPFPNEQFF.

The chain combines TRBV6-1 with TRBJ2-7; no clear D gene. Trimming took 7 bases from V and 3 from J, leaving 19 bases between them. Per the germline V gene, CDR1 is MNHNS and CDR2 is SASEGT. This CDR3 spans 15 amino acids. The CDR3 region has the DNA TGTGCCAGCAAGAACCCCCCCGGTCTTGTCTACGAGCAGTACTTC. Amino acids: CASKNPPGLVYEQYF.

The chain carries TRBV4-3 and TRBJ1-6; D perhaps matches TRBD1 (6 bases). Germline CDR1 is LGHNA and CDR2 is YSLEER. This CDR3 has 15 amino acids. V lost 0 bases and J 7 bases, leaving 10 bases between the germline ends. CDR3 nucleotides: TGCGCCAGCAGCCAAGAAAGGGGGTGGAATTCACCCCTCCACTTT. Protein product: CASSQERGWNSPLHF.

The CDR3 loop reads CASSRDRGGGTDTQYF. The DNA for the CDR3 is TGTGCCAGCAGCCGAGACAGGGGTGGCGGCACAGATACGCAGTATTTT. V and J are TRBV7-2 and TRBJ2-3, with 8 bases aligning to TRBD1. The germline V gene has CDR1 SGHTA and CDR2 FQGNSA. The trim removed 5 bases at V and 1 base at J, leaving 8 bases unmatched. The CDR3 is made up of 16 amino acids.

The genes are TRBV2 and TRBJ2-1, with D possibly being TRBD2 (5 bases). Germline-derived CDR1 and CDR2 are SNHLY and FYNNEI. The length of the CDR3 is 13 residues. The V end lost 8 bases, the J end lost 2 bases, and 10 bases lay between the germline ends. DNA for the CDR3: TGTGCCAGCCGAGGGTCAACCTACAATGAGCAGTTCTTC. This codes for CASRGSTYNEQFF.

CDR3: CASTPSAGGDTQYF. Written as DNA, the CDR3 is TGTGCCAGCACCCCATCCGCCGGAGGAGATACGCAGTATTTT. V is TRBV7-9 and J is TRBJ2-3; D may be TRBD2 (5 bases). CDR3 length: 14 residues. Trimming removed 7 bases at V and 5 bases at J, with 16 bases between. Looked up from germline, CDR1 is SEHNR and CDR2 is FQNEAQ (reference sequence).

The CDR3 DNA sequence: TGTGCCAGCTCACCTGGGTGGCCGAGCACAGATACGCAGTATTTT. Translating it yields CASSPGWPSTDTQYF. The J gene is TRBJ2-3, the V gene TRBV18; D ambiguous. This CDR3 has 15 amino acids. The germline V and J ends were trimmed by 3 bases and 0 bases, with 10 bases remaining between them. From germline, CDR1 is KGHSH and CDR2 LQKENI.

The chain links TRBV6-1 to TRBJ1-5, with D maybe TRBD1 (5 bases). Germline CDR1 reads MNHNS; CDR2 reads SASEGT. The CDR3 sequence is 19 residues long. The germline V and J ends were trimmed by 2 bases and 6 bases, with 26 bases remaining between them. The CDR3 coding sequence is TGTGCCAGCAGTGAAAAAAGGCAGGGTAACTACCTAACCGGTCAGCCCCAGCATTTT. Its translation is CASSEKRQGNYLTGQPQHF.

In this sample, this clone turned up a few times. This chain links TRBV7-2 with TRBJ2-5; 8 bases match TRBD2. Germline assignment: CDR1 SGHTA and CDR2 FQGNSA. This CDR3 has 14 residues. The V segment lost 3 bases and the J segment 5 bases; nucleotides outside the gene matches: 5. The CDR3 loop reads CASSFSGGLETQYF. CDR3 sequence (DNA): TGTGCCAGCAGCTTCTCGGGGGGGCTGGAGACCCAGTACTTC.

This chain connects TRBV6-5 to TRBJ1-2; D call uncertain. The germline V gene encodes CDR1 MNHEY and CDR2 SVGAGI. The V end lost 2 bases, the J end lost 12 bases, and 16 bases lay between the germline ends. The length of the CDR3 is 13 residues. The CDR3 here is CASSYAGQDENTF. The CDR3 nucleotides are TGTGCCAGCAGTTACGCCGGGCAGGACGAAAACACCTTC.

Written as DNA, the CDR3 is TGTGCCAGCAGTGGAACAGGGCCCTCCCAGAACTATGGCTACACCTTC. It specifies CASSGTGPSQNYGYTF. V gene TRBV6-1 combines with J gene TRBJ1-2; possible D gene TRBD1, 6 bases. Germline CDR1 MNHNS, CDR2 SASEGT. The CDR3 is 16 amino acids. Trimming removed 4 bases from V and 2 bases from J, with 17 bases in between.

A single count supports this clone. V gene TRBV11-2 combines with J gene TRBJ1-1, with D unclear. CDR1 is SGHAT and CDR2 is FQNNGV in the germline V gene. CDR3 length equals 18 residues. V gave up 1 base and J gave up 3 bases, with 21 bases separating them. The CDR3 loop is CASSLVSGHPVGYTEAFF. CDR3 coding DNA: TGTGCCAGCAGCTTAGTATCCGGGCACCCTGTCGGTTACACTGAAGCTTTCTTT.